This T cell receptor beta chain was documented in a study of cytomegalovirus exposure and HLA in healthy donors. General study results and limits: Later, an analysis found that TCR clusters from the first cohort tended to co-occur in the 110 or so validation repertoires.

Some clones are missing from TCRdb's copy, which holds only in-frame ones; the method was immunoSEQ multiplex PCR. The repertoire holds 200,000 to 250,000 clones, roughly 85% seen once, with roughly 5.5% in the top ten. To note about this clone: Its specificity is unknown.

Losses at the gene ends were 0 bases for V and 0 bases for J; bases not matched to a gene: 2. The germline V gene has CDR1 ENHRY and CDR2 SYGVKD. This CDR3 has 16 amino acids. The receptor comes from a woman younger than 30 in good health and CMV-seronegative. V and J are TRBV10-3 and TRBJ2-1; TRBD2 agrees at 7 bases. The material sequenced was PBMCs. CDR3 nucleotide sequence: TGTGCCATCAGTGAGTCAGGCGGGGGCTCCTACAATGAGCAGTTCTTC. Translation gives CAISESGGGSYNEQFF.